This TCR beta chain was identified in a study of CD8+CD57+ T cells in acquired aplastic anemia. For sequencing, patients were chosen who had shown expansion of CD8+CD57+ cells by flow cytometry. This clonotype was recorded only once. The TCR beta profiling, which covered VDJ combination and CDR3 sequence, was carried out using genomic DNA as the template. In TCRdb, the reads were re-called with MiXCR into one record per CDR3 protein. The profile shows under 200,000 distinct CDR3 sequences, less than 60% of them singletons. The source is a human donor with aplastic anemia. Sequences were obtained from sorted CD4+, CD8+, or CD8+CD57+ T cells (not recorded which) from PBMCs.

The CDR3 sequence is CAIGGGPNEKLFF. The CDR3, as DNA: TGTGCCATCGGGGGGGGCCCTAATGAAAAACTGTTTTTT. V gene TRBV7-2 combines with J gene TRBJ1-4; TRBD1 might be the D (6 bases). Trimming left V 10 bases short and J 3 bases short, with 12 bases between. Germline V gene data show CDR1 as SGHTA and CDR2 as FQGNSA. The CDR3 runs 13 residues. Variable domain in full (rest from reference TRBV7-2 and TRBJ1-4): GAGVSQSPSNKVTEKGKDVELRCDPISGHTALYWYRQSLGQGLEFLIYFQGNSAPDKSGLPSDRFSAERTGGSVSTLTIQRTQQEDSAVYLCAIGGGPNEKLFFGSGTQLSVL.